What follows are 15 T cell receptor beta chains derived from one specimen sequenced in a study of T cells after yellow fever vaccination (dated by TCRdb to between 2018 and 2021). The treatment or condition label on this specimen signifies: live attenuated yellow fever vaccine strain. Libraries were prepared through 5' RACE. Sequencing relied on an Illumina NovaSeq 6000. TCRdb passed the public sequencing reads through fastp at Q25 and MiXCR, retaining productive beta sequences. CDR3 protein sequences are deduplicated, and each keeps its most common genes and DNA. The table for this sample lists roughly 330,000 distinct CDR3 sequences; about 4% of them were counted only once. The ten most abundant clones make up approximately 24% of the sample. The source material was PBMCs, sampled 5 days after the yellow fever booster vaccination. Every receptor here comes from a man aged 18-30 years who received the YFV17D yellow fever vaccine.

This chain joins TRBV6-5 and TRBJ2-6; unclear D gene. V dropped 10 bases and J dropped 2 bases, with 12 bases sitting between them. Germline V CDR1 and CDR2: MNHEY, SVGAGI. This CDR3 comprises 14 residues. The CDR3 protein is CATTAETGANVLTF. CDR3 nucleotides: TGTGCCACGACTGCCGAAACTGGGGCCAACGTCCTGACTTTC.

This chain joins TRBV9 and TRBJ1-2; 9 nucleotides line up with TRBD1. The V segment lost 3 bases and the J segment 1 base; nucleotides outside the gene matches: 10. This CDR3 spans 17 amino acids. Germline assignment: CDR1 SGDLS and CDR2 YYNGEE. The CDR3 bases are TGTGCCAGCAGCGCCATCAACCGGGACAGGGATAACTATGGCTACACCTTC. The encoded protein is CASSAINRDRDNYGYTF.

The chain uses TRBV5-5 and TRBJ2-3, with a weak D call TRBD1 (6 bases). The CDR3 runs 16 residues. Trimming took off 4 bases at V and 0 bases at J, with 15 bases between the two ends. The V gene's germline CDR1 is SGHKS and CDR2 YYEKEE (reference sequence). The CDR3 region is CASSPAGTYSTDTQYF. For the CDR3, the DNA is TGTGCCAGCAGCCCCGCCGGGACATATAGCACAGATACGCAGTATTTT. Full variable domain (outside the CDR3, taken from reference TRBV5-5 and TRBJ2-3): DAGVTQSPTHLIKTRGQQVTLRCSPISGHKSVSWYQQVLGQGPQFIFQYYEKEERGRGNFPDRFSARQFPNYSSELNVNALLLGDSALYLCASSPAGTYSTDTQYFGPGTRLTVL.

V and J are TRBV28 and TRBJ1-4; no firm D call. The CDR3 is 12 residues long. Per germline, CDR1 MDHEN and CDR2 SYDVKM. Trimming left V 6 bases short and J 6 bases short, with 8 bases between. CDR3 loop: CASRDQYEKLFF. In nucleotides, the CDR3 is TGTGCCAGCAGGGACCAGTATGAAAAACTGTTTTTT.

The sample holds a few counts of this clonotype. This chain connects TRBV18 to TRBJ1-1; 7 nucleotides line up with TRBD1. Germline values: CDR1 KGHSH, CDR2 LQKENI. There are 15 residues in the CDR3. The ends lost 0 bases at V and 4 bases at J; junction bases unmatched: 5. Written as DNA, the CDR3 is TGTGCCAGCTCACCACCGACAGGGATGGGCACTGAAGCTTTCTTT. It yields the protein CASSPPTGMGTEAFF.

The chain combines TRBV18 with TRBJ1-4; 7 bases are shared with TRBD1. Germline V gene lookup returns CDR1 KGHSH and CDR2 LQKENI. V lost 6 bases, J lost 8 bases, and 9 bases stayed unmatched. The CDR3 spans 14 residues. In DNA form, the CDR3 reads TGTGCCAGCTCGCAAGGGAGAGGGGGCGAAAAACTGTTTTTT. Amino acid sequence: CASSQGRGGEKLFF.

The gene calls are TRBV10-2 and TRBJ2-7; 10 bases match TRBD2. The junction had 1 base not matched to a gene; V was cut back by 6 bases and J by 2 bases. The germline V gene has CDR1 WSHSY and CDR2 SAAADI. This CDR3 is 13 amino acids long. The CDR3 spells CASRGTSAYEQYF. CDR3 DNA: TGCGCCAGCAGGGGGACTAGCGCCTACGAGCAGTACTTC.

This clonotype was counted at least ten times. The chain employs TRBV7-9 and TRBJ1-6, with D maybe TRBD1 (5 bases). The CDR3 length is 13 residues. V lost 4 bases to trimming and J lost 9 bases, with 10 bases between them. Germline values: CDR1 SEHNR, CDR2 FQNEAQ (reference sequence). The CDR3 reads CASSSPGLSPLHF. DNA of the CDR3: TGTGCCAGCAGCTCCCCAGGGCTTTCACCCCTCCACTTT.

This clonotype was detected a few times. The chain is built from TRBV12-3 or TRBV12-4 and TRBJ2-3; D gene ambiguous. This CDR3 has 15 amino acids. Trimming cost V 8 bases and J 3 bases, with 18 bases left between them. CDR3 loop: CASGRVFGPTDTQYF. DNA of the CDR3: TGTGCCAGCGGACGGGTCTTTGGGCCTACAGATACGCAGTATTTT.

The rearrangement uses TRBV24-1 and TRBJ2-1; tentative D call: TRBD1 (6 bases). Germline V gene lookup returns CDR1 KGHDR and CDR2 SFDVKD. This CDR3 is 14 amino acids long. V shed 7 bases and J shed 6 bases, with 15 bases lying between them. As DNA, the CDR3 is TGTGCCACCAGCGACGGGACACATAGCAATGAGCAGTTCTTC. It yields the protein CATSDGTHSNEQFF.

This clonotype has only a few counts. The gene calls are TRBV20-1 and TRBJ1-1; D not resolved. Per the germline V gene, CDR1 is DFQATT and CDR2 is SNEGSKA (reference sequence). CDR3 size: 15 residues. V gave up 0 bases and J gave up 6 bases, with 17 bases separating them. The CDR3 DNA reads TGCAGTGCTAGAGATCGTGGGGATGTGAGGGCTGAAGCTTTCTTT. Its protein is CSARDRGDVRAEAFF.

This clonotype has more than one count but fewer than ten. The chain carries TRBV9 and TRBJ1-4, with a possible D match to TRBD1 (6 bases). V lost 4 bases and J lost 6, with 13 bases in between. The CDR3 has 14 amino acids. Germline assignment: CDR1 SGDLS and CDR2 YYNGEE. The CDR3 sequence is CASSTPGDDEKLFF. The CDR3 DNA sequence: TGTGCCAGCAGCACTCCAGGGGACGATGAAAAACTGTTTTTT.

This clonotype appeared many times. The CDR3 DNA follows: TGTGCCAGCAGTGAAGACGATGAAAAACTGTTTTTT. Its translation: CASSEDDEKLFF. The chain uses TRBV2 and TRBJ1-4; D call uncertain. Germline CDR1 SNHLY, CDR2 FYNNEI. The V end lost 1 base, the J end lost 6 bases, and 3 bases lay between the germline ends. The CDR3 contains 12 residues.

This clonotype was seen ten or more times. The J gene is TRBJ2-7, the V gene TRBV6-6; D may be TRBD1 (6 bases). The CDR3 loop spans 13 amino acids. Germline V lookup: CDR1 MNHNY, CDR2 SVGAGI (reference sequence). V lost 8 bases and J lost 6, with 17 bases in between. The CDR3 region is CASGPRGQGEQYV. CDR3 bases: TGTGCCAGCGGACCCAGGGGTCAGGGCGAGCAGTACGTC.

This chain uses TRBV6-2 or TRBV6-3 with TRBJ2-5, with D possibly being TRBD2 (6 bases). Germline CDR1 and CDR2: MNHEY and SVGEGT. The CDR3 consists of 15 residues. Trimming removed 2 bases at V and 2 bases at J, with 12 bases between. The CDR3 is CASSYPTGLQETQYF. The CDR3 bases are TGTGCCAGCAGTTACCCGACTGGACTACAAGAGACCCAGTACTTC.